This T cell receptor beta chain was documented in a study of shared clonotypes between healthy human individuals. Study conclusions and caveats: A limitation of the genetic and exposure-history diversity represented arose from few donors. Inspection by rarefaction showed sorted-subset sequencing to be incomplete despite large depth.

The CDR3 length is 15 residues. J lost 5 bases, V lost 4 bases, and 8 bases had no gene match. Germline lookup yields CDR1 SEHNR and CDR2 FQNEAQ (reference sequence). The repertoire was sequenced with immunoSEQ multiplex PCR; TCRdb's copy has only in-frame clones and lacks some. In the table there are roughly 600,000 clones, 95% to 98% of which are singletons. CD45RO-negative, CCR7-positively selected cells formed the naive CD8 fraction, excluding terminally differentiated effector memory CD45RA+ cells. On this clone itself: Its antigen is unknown.

V usage is TRBV7-9 and J usage is TRBJ1-1; 9 nucleotides align to TRBD1. This receptor was identified in a man between 25 and 39 years old in good health. Sequenced material: naive CD8+ T cells sorted from blood. CDR3 DNA: TGTGCCAGCAGCTCCTTATTCGACAGGGGGACTGAAGCTTTCTTT. Translating gives CASSSLFDRGTEAFF.